Presented here are 10 T cell receptor beta chains from one specimen sequenced in a study of T cell changes during pregnancy in multiple sclerosis. Clones were read by immunoSEQ multiplex PCR, and TCRdb kept only the in-frame ones, dropping some. The data hold approximately 46,000 clones, with roughly nine tenths observed a single time. Source: CD4+ T cells from peripheral blood mononuclear cells, taken after pregnancy. The receptors were gathered from a female donor with multiple sclerosis, enrolled in a pregnancy study.

V gene TRBV6-4 combines with J gene TRBJ2-2; 14 bases line up with TRBD2. V shed 4 bases and J 4 bases; nucleotides not matched to a gene: 14. Germline assignment: CDR1 MRHNA and CDR2 SNTAGT. The CDR3 consists of 20 residues. The CDR3 sequence: CASSGDAGLAGVVGTGELFF. The CDR3 DNA follows: TGTGCCAGCAGTGGCGATGCGGGACTAGCGGGAGTGGTTGGCACCGGGGAGCTGTTTTTT.

In its sample, this clone was seen once. The chain couples TRBV5-1 to TRBJ2-1; D perhaps matches TRBD1 (5 bases). Trimming removed 4 bases from V and 0 bases from J, with 20 bases in between. The CDR3 is 18 amino acids. Per germline, CDR1 SGHRS and CDR2 YFSETQ. CDR3 protein: CASSVGRLRAVSYNEQFF. For the CDR3, the DNA is TGCGCCAGCAGCGTCGGACGCCTCAGGGCGGTCTCCTACAATGAGCAGTTCTTC.

The rearrangement joins TRBV28 to TRBJ2-3, with D perhaps TRBD2 (5 bases). This CDR3 spans 17 amino acids. With 4 bases removed from V and 2 bases from J, the gap between germline ends came to 19 bases. Looked up from germline, CDR1 is MDHEN and CDR2 is SYDVKM. The DNA of the CDR3 is TGTGCCAGCAGTTCTCAATTCGGACTCATAAACACAGATACGCAGTATTTT. It is translated as CASSSQFGLINTDTQYF.

In the case of this clone: Germline and junction disagree at one end, which may indicate a read error. The chain employs TRBV7-7 and TRBJ2-1; 10 bases are shared with TRBD2. The CDR3 covers 14 residues. CDR1 is SSHAT and CDR2 is FNYEAQ in the germline V gene (reference sequence). The CDR3 DNA reads TGTGCTAGCAGCTTAGCGGGAGGCCGCGATGAGCAGTTCTTC. Translating it yields CASSLAGGRDEQFF.

The DNA of the CDR3 is TGTGCCAGCAGCTTGGGACAGGGGGGAGCAGGCACTGAAGCTTTCTTT. Translated, it gives CASSLGQGGAGTEAFF. The chain combines TRBV7-6 with TRBJ1-1; TRBD1 matches 11 bases. The CDR3 is 16 residues long. Trimming removed 3 bases from V and 4 bases from J; junction bases left unmatched: 7. CDR1 is SGHVS and CDR2 is FNYEAQ in the germline V gene. The full variable domain, in which reference TRBV7-6 and TRBJ1-1 provide the parts outside the CDR3, is GAGVSQSPRYKVTKRGQDVALRCDPISGHVSLYWYRQALGQGPEFLTYFNYEAQQDKSGLPNDRFSAERPEGSISTLTIQRTEQRDSAMYRCASSLGQGGAGTEAFFGQGTRLTVV.

This chain uses TRBV5-6 with TRBJ2-6; 11 bases are a match to TRBD1. This CDR3 has 18 residues. The V gene's germline CDR1 is SGHDT and CDR2 YYEEEE. J lost 0 bases, V lost 6 bases, and 8 bases had no gene match. CDR3 in DNA: TGTGCCAGCATACCTCGGGGGACAGGGGGCTCTGGGGCCAACGTCCTGACTTTC. It encodes CASIPRGTGGSGANVLTF.

This clone was counted once. V is TRBV10-2 and J is TRBJ2-7; 8 bases align to TRBD2. There are 15 residues in the CDR3. V dropped 8 bases and J dropped 1; count of bases not matched to a gene: 10. Germline CDR1 and CDR2: WSHSY and SAAADI. In DNA, the CDR3 is TGCGCCAGCGGCTCCGGGGTAGCGGGATCCTACGAGCAGTACTTC. Its translation is CASGSGVAGSYEQYF.

This chain joins TRBV21-1 and TRBJ1-2; the table's D gene call, TRBD1, was not cross checked with the DNA. TRBV21-1 is reported as a pseudogene. The CDR3 consists of 19 residues. The CDR3 region is CATQTSRIRYTQDPYGYTF. The CDR3 nucleotides are TGTGCCACCCAGACCAGCCGTATCCGATACACACAGGACCCCTATGGCTACACCTTC.

V gene TRBV2 combines with J gene TRBJ1-1; possible D gene TRBD1, 5 bases. From germline, CDR1 is SNHLY and CDR2 FYNNEI. The CDR3 length is 13 residues. V was trimmed by 4 bases and J by 1 base, leaving 7 bases between them. The CDR3: CASSGDRNTEAFF. In DNA, the CDR3 is TGTGCCAGCAGTGGTGACAGGAACACTGAAGCTTTCTTT.

The chain has TRBV6-6 and TRBJ2-2, with D possibly TRBD2 on 5 matching bases. Trimming removed 4 bases from V and 0 bases from J, with 9 bases in between. The CDR3 is made up of 15 amino acids. CDR1 MNHNY and CDR2 SVGAGI come from the germline V gene (reference sequence). The CDR3: CASSLATANTGELFF. In DNA, the CDR3 is TGTGCCAGCAGTTTAGCGACCGCGAACACCGGGGAGCTGTTTTTT.